Sequencing of this T cell receptor beta chain was carried out in a study of T cell responses to AZD1222 COVID-19 vaccine. This table comes from immunoSEQ multiplex PCR, and its TCRdb copy is limited to in-frame clones, with some not included. Among 110,000 to 150,000 clones listed, about 90% were seen once. In the case of this clone: The antigen remains undetermined.

The CDR3 sequence is 13 residues long. Germline-derived CDR1 and CDR2 are SGHDT and YYEEEE. Trimming left V 1 base short and J 5 bases short, with 7 bases between. Study results and caveats: Close to half of all spike-specific TCRs reportedly target regions of the variants that are unmutated.

Sequencing used peripheral blood, obtained on day 0 of AZD1222 vaccination. The source is an adult in good health. The chain couples TRBV5-6 to TRBJ1-5; D remains unclear. As DNA, the CDR3 is TGTGCCAGCAGCTTGAGCCGTGATCAGCCCCAGCATTTT. It codes for CASSLSRDQPQHF.